One TCR beta chain is described in this entry. Its antigen remains unknown. The germline CDR1 and CDR2 sequences are SGHDN and FVKESK. Trimming removed 0 bases at V and 9 bases at J, with 12 bases between. The CDR3 contains 14 residues. Each CDR3 protein is one row after TCRdb ran MiXCR on the PCR reads. The sample has about 630,000 distinct CDR3 sequences; over 25% are singletons. The data originate from a study of molecular identifiers for immune sequencing clone quantification. Study results and caveats: Whereas naive cells kept under 1% of molecules in clones above 20 RNA copies, such clones held over 99% in effectors.

The J gene is TRBJ2-1, the V gene TRBV14; possibly TRBD2 for D (6 bases). Sequencing input: naive CD8+ T cells from blood, with Jurkat cell RNA spiked in. Described subset: FACS-sorted CD8+CD4-CCR7+CD45RA+ naive T cells. The receptor comes from a human donor in good health. Some libraries in this study had Jurkat cell RNA spiked in. In DNA form, the CDR3 reads TGTGCCAGCAGCCAAGAGTGGGACTTTGGTGAGCAGTTCTTC. This translates into CASSQEWDFGEQFF.